A single sample is the source of the 6 T cell receptor beta chains below, sequenced in a study of early T cells in non-severe SARS-CoV-2 infection. TCRdb redid the calling of the 5' RACE reads with MiXCR, one entry per CDR3 protein. The table shows about 110,000 distinct CDR3 sequences, with roughly an eighth occurring only once. The sample comprised whole blood. The receptor set was obtained from an adult who was a healthcare worker with PCR-confirmed SARS-CoV-2 infection or an uninfected control (not recorded which).

There are many counts of this clonotype. The rearrangement uses TRBV5-1 and TRBJ2-1; TRBD2 aligns across 16 bases. CDR3 length equals 18 residues. V dropped 4 bases and J dropped 8; count of bases not matched to a gene: 12. The germline CDR1 and CDR2 sequences are SGHRS and YFSETQ. CDR3: CASSPKGLAGGPLDEQFF. CDR3 bases: TGCGCCAGCAGCCCCAAGGGACTAGCGGGGGGGCCTCTCGATGAGCAGTTCTTC.

The rearrangement links TRBV5-1 to TRBJ1-1; tentatively, D is TRBD1 (5 bases). In germline, CDR1 is SGHRS, CDR2 YFSETQ. V lost 0 bases and J lost 5, with 11 bases in between. The CDR3 runs to 14 residues. As DNA, the CDR3 is TGCGCCAGCAGCTTGGCCCCGGGGGAGACTGAAGCTTTCTTT. Translating gives CASSLAPGETEAFF.

V and J are TRBV30 and TRBJ1-1, with D perhaps matching TRBD1 (6 bases). This CDR3 has 16 amino acids. Trimming shortened V by 0 bases and J by 4 bases, and 18 bases separated the two germline ends. The V gene's germline CDR1 is GTSNPN and CDR2 SVGIG (reference sequence). The CDR3 spells CAWSVRDMEAGTEAFF. CDR3 nucleotides: TGTGCCTGGAGTGTTCGGGACATGGAAGCGGGCACTGAAGCTTTCTTT.

This clonotype was seen at least ten times. V is TRBV7-9 and J is TRBJ2-7; possible D gene TRBD1, 6 bases. V gave up 4 bases and J gave up 3 bases, with 13 bases separating them. The germline CDR1 and CDR2 sequences are SEHNR and FQNEAQ (reference sequence). The CDR3 extends over 14 amino acids. The CDR3 loop is CASSSRVGGYEQYF. As DNA, the CDR3 is TGTGCCAGCAGCTCCCGAGTAGGGGGCTACGAGCAGTACTTC.

The chain uses TRBV29-1 and TRBJ2-3; 12 nucleotides match TRBD2. Per germline, CDR1 SQVTM and CDR2 ANQGSEA. The CDR3 runs 15 residues. The V and J ends lost 4 bases and 1 base, in that order; junction bases with no gene match: 3. This CDR3 is CSVALAGGRTDTQYF. The CDR3 DNA reads as TGCAGCGTTGCCCTAGCGGGAGGGCGCACAGATACGCAGTATTTT.

This clonotype was found many times. V usage is TRBV11-3 and J usage is TRBJ2-1; no reliable D call. The CDR3 covers 13 residues. CDR1 SGHNT and CDR2 YENEEA come from the germline V gene. Trimming removed 5 bases from V and 8 bases from J, with 13 bases in between. The DNA for the CDR3 is TGTGCCAGCAGCCCGAAGGGTAGGTATGAGCAGTTCTTC. Translated, it gives CASSPKGRYEQFF.